Below, 22 T cell receptor beta chains from the same sample are listed, as sequenced in a study of blood T cell repertoires in COVID-19. Sequencing was performed with immunoSEQ multiplex PCR; in TCRdb, only in-frame clones are kept and a portion is missing. The sample lists about 230,000 clones; approximately 87% were seen once. The sequenced sample was peripheral blood. The receptors were sampled from a woman between 65 and 79 years old with active or convalescent COVID-19.

The J gene is TRBJ2-3, the V gene TRBV9; 7 bases align to TRBD2. This CDR3 is 19 amino acids long. Germline assignment: CDR1 SGDLS and CDR2 YYNGEE. With V trimmed by 0 bases and J by 0 bases, 13 bases remained unmatched. For the CDR3, the DNA is TGTGCCAGCAGCGTAGCTAATGGGAGGGCTGGTTCTAGCACAGATACGCAGTATTTT. It translates to CASSVANGRAGSSTDTQYF.

The count of this clone is one. The chain is built from TRBV5-1 and TRBJ2-4; TRBD1 matches at 7 bases. The CDR3 totals 14 residues. V gave up 3 bases and J gave up 1 base; unmatched junction bases: 1. CDR1 and CDR2 from the germline V gene are SGHRS and YFSETQ. CDR3 sequence reads: CASSSGQAKNIQYF. The CDR3 DNA reads as TGCGCCAGCAGCTCGGGACAGGCCAAAAACATTCAGTACTTC.

The chain uses TRBV9 and TRBJ1-5, with TRBD1 as a possible D gene (6 bases). CDR3 length: 14 amino acids. The V gene's germline CDR1 is SGDLS and CDR2 YYNGEE. Trimming removed 2 bases from V and 6 bases from J, with 12 bases in between. Here the CDR3 DNA reads TGTGCCAGCAGCGTCGGGCGGGGGGCTCAGCCCCAGCATTTT. Its protein is CASSVGRGAQPQHF.

Concerning this clone: Other DNA sequences in this sample translate to the same CDR3. This chain connects TRBV18 to TRBJ1-5; 7 nucleotides match TRBD1. This CDR3 comprises 14 residues. CDR1 KGHSH and CDR2 LQKENI come from the germline V gene. J was trimmed by 4 bases and V by 1 base; bases with no gene match: 1. The CDR3 nucleotides read TGTGCCAGCTCACCACAGGGGGCGAATCAGCCCCAGCATTTT. This codes for CASSPQGANQPQHF.

This clone was found once. This chain joins TRBV12-3 or TRBV12-4 and TRBJ1-1; no definite D call. V shed 8 bases and J shed 5 bases, with 12 bases lying between them. The CDR3 is made up of 12 amino acids. The CDR3 spells CASAGSGTEAFF. The CDR3 DNA follows: TGTGCCAGCGCCGGGTCGGGGACTGAAGCTTTCTTT.

A single count supports this clone. The genes are TRBV6-1 and TRBJ1-2, with D possibly being TRBD1 (6 bases). CDR3 length: 15 residues. V was pared by 3 bases and J by 4 bases, with 15 bases between. Germline V lookup: CDR1 MNHNS, CDR2 SASEGT. The CDR3 spells CASSEQGRLLYGYTF. As DNA, the CDR3 is TGTGCCAGCAGTGAGCAGGGGCGGCTCCTCTATGGCTACACCTTC.

This chain connects TRBV30 to TRBJ1-2, with no clear D. This CDR3 has 13 residues. The V gene lost 3 bases and the J gene lost 0 bases, with 8 bases spanning the gap. Looked up from germline, CDR1 is GTSNPN and CDR2 is SVGIG (reference sequence). This chain's CDR3 is CAWRGRTNYGYTF. CDR3 DNA sequence: TGTGCCTGGAGGGGCAGGACTAACTATGGCTACACCTTC.

The rearrangement uses TRBV6-5 and TRBJ1-1; TRBD1 agrees at 8 bases. CDR1 and CDR2 (germline): MNHEY, SVGAGI. J was trimmed by 4 bases and V by 5 bases; bases with no gene match: 9. The CDR3 runs to 15 residues. The CDR3 protein is CASSNRPGGGTEAFF. Here the CDR3 DNA reads TGTGCCAGCAGTAACCGCCCAGGGGGCGGCACTGAAGCTTTCTTT.

CDR3 coding DNA: TGTGCCAGTAGTCCACTGAGCTCTGGAAACACCATATATTTT. This encodes CASSPLSSGNTIYF. The rearrangement uses TRBV19 and TRBJ1-3, with D hard to call. The CDR3 length is 14 residues. CDR1 is LNHDA and CDR2 is SQIVND in the germline V gene (reference sequence). V lost 5 bases, J lost 0 bases, and 8 bases lay in between.

This clone was recorded only once. This chain links TRBV19 with TRBJ2-7, with TRBD1 matching over 10 bases. Per germline, CDR1 LNHDA and CDR2 SQIVND (reference sequence). The CDR3 totals 14 residues. J gave up 2 bases and V 8 bases, and 6 bases lay outside the gene matches. The CDR3 sequence: CASALDRGPYEQYF. The CDR3 coding sequence is TGTGCCAGTGCTCTCGACAGGGGGCCCTACGAGCAGTACTTC. The variable domain in full, with the rest retrieved from reference TRBV19 and TRBJ2-7, is DGGITQSPKYLFRKEGQNVTLSCEQNLNHDAMYWYRQDPGQGLRLIYYSQIVNDFQKGDIAEGYSVSREKKESFPLTVTSAQKNPTAFYLCASALDRGPYEQYFGPGTRLTVT.

The gene calls are TRBV11-3 and TRBJ2-1; 9 nucleotides agree with TRBD2. V was pared by 5 bases and J by 2 bases, with 4 bases of the junction left unmatched. The CDR3 spans 15 residues. CDR1 and CDR2 (germline): SGHNT, YENEEA. The CDR3 sequence is CASSRSGGTYNEQFF. The CDR3 DNA is TGTGCCAGCAGCCGCAGCGGGGGGACCTACAATGAGCAGTTCTTC. Together with reference TRBV11-3 and TRBJ2-1, the CDR3 gives the full variable domain: EAGVVQSPRYKIIEKKQPVAFWCNPISGHNTLYWYLQNLGQGPELLIRYENEEAVDDSQLPKDRFSAERLKGVDSTLKIQPAELGDSAVYLCASSRSGGTYNEQFFGPGTRLTVL.

The V and J genes are TRBV6-1 and TRBJ2-7; TRBD2 matches 7 bases. V lost 2 bases and J lost 2; bases outside the gene matches: 6. The germline gives CDR1 MNHNS, CDR2 SASEGT. CDR3 length: 15 amino acids. CDR3 DNA sequence: TGTGCCAGCAGTGAAAGACTAGCACAAACCTACGAGCAGTACTTC. Protein sequence: CASSERLAQTYEQYF.

The chain has TRBV27 and TRBJ1-3; TRBD1 agrees at 9 bases. J was trimmed by 4 bases and V by 4 bases; bases with no gene match: 5. Germline V gives CDR1 MNHEY, CDR2 SMNVEV (reference sequence). The CDR3 spans 15 residues. The CDR3: CASSSRTGVGNTIYF. In nucleotides, the CDR3 is TGTGCCAGCAGTTCCCGGACAGGGGTAGGAAACACCATATATTTT.

The V and J genes are TRBV5-1 and TRBJ1-1; perhaps TRBD1 as D (6 bases). V was cut by 0 bases and J by 0 bases, with 12 bases left in between. CDR3 length equals 16 residues. Looked up from germline, CDR1 is SGHRS and CDR2 is YFSETQ. The CDR3 DNA reads TGCGCCAGCAGCTTGGATGTAGGGGGGGTGAACACTGAAGCTTTCTTT. Protein sequence: CASSLDVGGVNTEAFF.

V and J are TRBV28 and TRBJ2-2; weak D call: TRBD1 (6 bases). The V gene's germline CDR1 is MDHEN and CDR2 SYDVKM. Trimming removed 6 bases from V and 3 bases from J, with 11 bases in between. This CDR3 spans 14 amino acids. CDR3 sequence reads: CASRSGAYTGELFF. In DNA, the CDR3 is TGTGCCAGCAGGTCAGGGGCCTACACCGGGGAGCTGTTTTTT.

This clone appeared a few times. The V gene is TRBV12-3 or TRBV12-4, the J gene TRBJ2-1, with D hard to call. This CDR3 is built from 12 residues. V was clipped by 7 bases and J by 4 bases, with 8 bases between them. The chain's CDR3 is CASTIGYNEQFF. CDR3 sequence (DNA): TGTGCCAGCACCATCGGGTACAATGAGCAGTTCTTC.

The chain is built from TRBV2 and TRBJ1-6; D might be TRBD1 (5 bases). V was pared by 7 bases and J by 1 base, with 14 bases between. The CDR3 covers 16 residues. The germline V gene has CDR1 SNHLY and CDR2 FYNNEI. The CDR3 spells CASNSGGSSYNSPLHF. Written as DNA, the CDR3 is TGTGCCAGCAATAGCGGGGGTAGTTCCTATAATTCACCCCTCCACTTT.

V usage is TRBV27 and J usage is TRBJ2-2; D is perhaps TRBD2 (5 bases). This CDR3 region has 15 residues. Trimming removed 8 bases at V and 4 bases at J, with 17 bases between. Germline CDR1 MNHEY, CDR2 SMNVEV (reference sequence). The CDR3 here is CASGPREGVTGELFF. The CDR3 bases are TGTGCCAGCGGCCCGAGAGAGGGAGTCACCGGGGAGCTGTTTTTT.

The chain uses TRBV7-3 and TRBJ1-1, with 8 bases fitting TRBD1. After removal of 5 bases from V and 12 bases from J, the junction contained 8 bases not matched to a gene. CDR3 length equals 12 residues. Germline V gives CDR1 SGHTA, CDR2 FQGTGA. CDR3 coding DNA: TGTGCCAGCAGCCCAGGGACAGGTCCATCTTTCTTT. It encodes CASSPGTGPSFF.

V gene TRBV10-3 combines with J gene TRBJ2-7, with 9 nucleotides matching TRBD1. J lost 4 bases, V lost 11 bases, and 6 bases had no gene match. The germline CDR1 and CDR2 sequences are ENHRY and SYGVKD. The CDR3 runs 12 residues. As DNA, the CDR3 is TGTGCCGTTGGGACAGGGTGGTACGAGCAGTACTTC. Its translation is CAVGTGWYEQYF.

This clone occurred a few times. The chain is built from TRBV2 and TRBJ1-1; perhaps TRBD1 as D (6 bases). The V end was cut by 5 bases, the J end by 4 bases, with 8 bases between. Looked up from germline, CDR1 is SNHLY and CDR2 is FYNNEI. The CDR3 has 12 residues. This CDR3 reads CASSYRATEAFF. CDR3 coding DNA: TGTGCCAGCAGTTACAGGGCCACTGAAGCTTTCTTT.

J is TRBJ2-7 and V is TRBV5-1; no firm D call. Per germline, CDR1 SGHRS and CDR2 YFSETQ. The CDR3 has 14 amino acids. V shed 5 bases and J shed 3 bases, with 15 bases lying between them. The CDR3 nucleotides read TGCGCCAGCAGATCGGCAGACCTAGACTACGAGCAGTACTTC. Protein sequence: CASRSADLDYEQYF.